These T cell receptor beta chains were read from a single sample in a study of circulating CD8 cells and anti-PD-1 response in melanoma. TCRdb re-analysed the reads in MiXCR, keeping a single row per CDR3 protein. The table shows some 970 distinct CDR3 sequences, with roughly 7.2% occurring only once. Sequencing was performed on CD8+ T cells from PBMCs, taken at baseline or after one month of anti-PD-1 therapy (not recorded which). The receptor source for this set is a human donor with melanoma. Both conserved end residues are part of each CDR3. Fields, in order: clone size, V gene, D gene, J gene, CDR3 protein, CDR3 DNA. D genes are given only for firm matches. Clone size appears in some rows only: once, few, many, or a class for an expanded clone.

clone size: large
V gene: TRBV20-1
D gene: TRBD2
J gene: TRBJ2-7
CDR3 protein: CSAGKLAGAYEQYF
CDR3 DNA: TGCAGTGCTGGAAAGCTAGCGGGCGCCTACGAGCAGTACTTC

clone size: large
V gene: TRBV28
D gene: TRBD2
J gene: TRBJ2-7
CDR3 protein: CASSGTSFEQYF
CDR3 DNA: TGTGCCAGCAGTGGGACTAGCTTCGAGCAGTACTTC

clone size: large
V gene: TRBV25-1
D gene: TRBD1
J gene: TRBJ2-7
CDR3 protein: CASPDRGPREQYF
CDR3 DNA: TGTGCCAGCCCGGACAGGGGGCCAAGGGAGCAGTACTTC

clone size: .
V gene: TRBV27
D gene: .
J gene: TRBJ2-7
CDR3 protein: CASSLSVGEQYF
CDR3 DNA: TGTGCCAGCAGCCTCTCAGTGGGCGAGCAGTACTTC

clone size: medium-sized
V gene: TRBV28
D gene: .
J gene: TRBJ2-7
CDR3 protein: CASSLSGYEQYF
CDR3 DNA: TGTGCCAGCAGTTTATCTGGCTACGAGCAGTACTTC

clone size: medium-sized
V gene: TRBV29-1
D gene: .
J gene: TRBJ1-3
CDR3 protein: CSVIRGDSGNTIYF
CDR3 DNA: TGCAGCGTGATTAGGGGGGACTCTGGAAACACCATATATTTT

clone size: medium-sized
V gene: TRBV19
D gene: .
J gene: TRBJ1-1
CDR3 protein: CASSMGLTEAFF
CDR3 DNA: TGTGCCAGTAGTATGGGATTGACTGAAGCTTTCTTT

clone size: medium-sized
V gene: TRBV27
D gene: TRBD1
J gene: TRBJ1-1
CDR3 protein: CASSRGQGATEAFF
CDR3 DNA: TGTGCCAGCAGTCGTGGACAGGGAGCCACTGAAGCTTTCTTT

clone size: few
V gene: TRBV19
D gene: .
J gene: TRBJ1-2
CDR3 protein: CASSLAGRLHYGYTF
CDR3 DNA: TGTGCCAGTAGTCTAGCCGGACGGCTTCACTATGGCTACACCTTC

clone size: hyperexpanded
V gene: TRBV28
D gene: .
J gene: TRBJ2-2
CDR3 protein: CASSTLVPGELFF
CDR3 DNA: TGTGCCAGCAGTACCCTGGTACCCGGGGAGCTGTTTTTT

clone size: medium-sized
V gene: TRBV19
D gene: .
J gene: TRBJ1-5
CDR3 protein: CASSQGRDNQPQHF
CDR3 DNA: TGTGCCAGTAGCCAGGGACGGGATAATCAGCCCCAGCATTTT

clone size: medium-sized
V gene: TRBV28
D gene: .
J gene: TRBJ2-7
CDR3 protein: CASSLHTRTALNTYEQYF
CDR3 DNA: TGTGCCAGCAGTCTCCATACCCGGACGGCACTTAACACCTACGAGCAGTACTTC

clone size: hyperexpanded
V gene: TRBV28
D gene: TRBD1
J gene: TRBJ1-5
CDR3 protein: CASSGTGNNQPQHF
CDR3 DNA: TGTGCCAGCTCCGGGACAGGGAACAATCAGCCCCAGCATTTT

clone size: medium-sized
V gene: TRBV29-1
D gene: .
J gene: TRBJ2-2
CDR3 protein: CSVPEGTTGELFF
CDR3 DNA: TGCAGCGTCCCAGAGGGTACGACCGGGGAGCTGTTTTTT

clone size: medium-sized
V gene: TRBV28
D gene: TRBD1
J gene: TRBJ1-2
CDR3 protein: CASSPDYRTGNYGYTF
CDR3 DNA: TGTGCCAGCAGCCCTGATTATAGGACAGGCAATTATGGCTACACCTTC

clone size: large
V gene: TRBV19
D gene: .
J gene: TRBJ2-3
CDR3 protein: CASSISPASTDTQYF
CDR3 DNA: TGTGCCAGTAGTATATCCCCAGCTAGCACAGATACGCAGTATTTT

clone size: medium-sized
V gene: TRBV30
D gene: .
J gene: TRBJ1-2
CDR3 protein: CAWRPAGDPYGYTF
CDR3 DNA: TGTGCCTGGAGACCCGCAGGGGACCCCTATGGCTACACCTTC